This record looks at one TCR beta chain sequence and its context. This entry is derived from a study of blood T cell repertoires in COVID-19. Background on the study: COVID-19 samples, acute and convalescent, were from the United States, Italy and Spain. PBMCs, B-cell-depleted T cells, or T cells provided the cDNA or gDNA that made up the material.

Trimming took 3 bases from V and 8 from J; bases not matched to a gene: 5. The CDR3 is made up of 13 amino acids. Germline V CDR1 and CDR2: SGDLS, YYNGEE. Data came from immunoSEQ multiplex PCR; TCRdb stores just in-frame clones and leaves some out. The table has under 250,000 clones, about 86% seen once; the top ten hold approximately 4.8%. This sequence was found in a man between 45 and 60 years old with active or convalescent COVID-19. The genes are TRBV9 and TRBJ1-3; 7 bases line up with TRBD1. Sequencing input: peripheral blood. CDR3 sequence reads: CASSDQGVDTIYF. CDR3 coding DNA: TGTGCCAGCAGCGACCAGGGGGTGGACACCATATATTTT.